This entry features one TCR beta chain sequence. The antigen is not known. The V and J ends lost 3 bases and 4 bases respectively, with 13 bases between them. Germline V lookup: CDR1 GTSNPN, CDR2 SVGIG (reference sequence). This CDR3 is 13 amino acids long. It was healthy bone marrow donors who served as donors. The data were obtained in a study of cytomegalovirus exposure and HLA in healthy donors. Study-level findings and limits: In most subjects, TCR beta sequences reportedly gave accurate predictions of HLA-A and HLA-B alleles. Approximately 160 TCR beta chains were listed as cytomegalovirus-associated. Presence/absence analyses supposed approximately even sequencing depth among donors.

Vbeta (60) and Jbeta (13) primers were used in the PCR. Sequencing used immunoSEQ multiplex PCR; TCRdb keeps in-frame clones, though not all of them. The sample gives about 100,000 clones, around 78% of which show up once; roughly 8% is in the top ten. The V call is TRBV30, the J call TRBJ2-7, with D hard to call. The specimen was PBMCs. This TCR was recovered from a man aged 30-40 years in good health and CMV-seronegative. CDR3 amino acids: CAWSSVARYEQYF. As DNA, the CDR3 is TGTGCCTGGAGCTCTGTTGCTAGGTACGAGCAGTACTTC.